This entry concerns a single T cell receptor (beta chain). The data stem from a study of blood T cell repertoires in COVID-19. Study overall: Spain, Italy and the United States supplied samples that represented acute and convalescent COVID-19.

This CDR3 comprises 15 residues. In germline, CDR1 is DFQATT, CDR2 SNEGSKA (reference sequence). The V gene lost 3 bases and the J gene lost 0 bases, with 12 bases spanning the gap. Clones were read by immunoSEQ multiplex PCR, and TCRdb kept only the in-frame ones, dropping some. The table shows about 220,000 clones, with around 84% occurring only once. The TCR originated in a man between 45 and 60 years old who had recovered from COVID-19. The sequenced sample was peripheral blood. The chain links TRBV20-1 to TRBJ1-5; D is uncertain. The CDR3 DNA reads as TGCAGTGCTAGTGGTATCGAGCTTAGCAATCAGCCCCAGCATTTT. Protein product: CSASGIELSNQPQHF.